The 28 T cell receptor beta chains presented below share a single source sample, sequenced in a study of T cells in Graves' hyperthyroidism and ophthalmopathy. RNA transcripts gave rise to amplified TCR beta CDR3 regions. Using the HTBI primer set, a first-round RT-PCR was run on the TCR CDR3. TCRdb independently ran MiXCR on the multiplex PCR reads; one entry per CDR3 protein. The sample includes roughly 580,000 distinct CDR3 sequences, approximately 15% of them seen just once. The sample consisted of blood. These receptors were taken from a woman in her 30s with Graves' hyperthyroidism that later progressed to Graves' ophthalmopathy.

The rearrangement links TRBV2 to TRBJ2-2, with 13 bases lining up with TRBD2. This CDR3 is built from 17 residues. Germline assignment: CDR1 SNHLY and CDR2 FYNNEI. V gave up 7 bases and J gave up 4 bases; unmatched junction bases: 9. The CDR3, as DNA: TGTGCCAGCACCCCCGGGACTAGCGGGATATTCACCGGGGAGCTGTTTTTT. Translated: CASTPGTSGIFTGELFF.

In regard to this clonotype: One base away lies a much larger clone, so this may be a sequencing read error. J is TRBJ1-2 and V is TRBV30; the D gene is possibly TRBD1 (6 bases). Germline V lookup: CDR1 GTSNPN, CDR2 SVGIG (reference sequence). V lost 3 bases, J lost 4 bases, and 15 bases lay in between. The CDR3 runs to 14 residues. The chain's CDR3 is CAWSRSRGGYGYTF. The DNA for the CDR3 is TGTGCCTGGAGCAGGTCGAGAGGGGGCTATGGCTACACCTTC.

This clonotype came up many times. The V gene is TRBV12-5, the J gene TRBJ2-7, with D possibly TRBD2 on 5 matching bases. Deletions cut 6 bases from V and 5 bases from J, with 20 bases between. CDR3 size: 15 residues. The germline gives CDR1 LGHNT, CDR2 FRNRAP. CDR3 sequence: CASGVGEIDYNEQYF. CDR3 DNA sequence: TGTGCTAGTGGAGTTGGCGAAATAGACTACAACGAGCAGTACTTC.

This clonotype occurred many times. This rearrangement joins TRBV24-1 to TRBJ2-7, with TRBD1 matching 7 bases. There are 14 residues in the CDR3. From germline, CDR1 is KGHDR and CDR2 SFDVKD. J was trimmed by 3 bases and V by 3 bases; bases with no gene match: 4. In nucleotides, the CDR3 is TGTGCCACCAGTGATGATGGGACAGACTACGAGCAGTACTTC. This gives the protein CATSDDGTDYEQYF.

The rearrangement uses TRBV12-3 or TRBV12-4 and TRBJ2-7, with 11 bases matching TRBD2. There are 17 residues in the CDR3. Trimming at V came to 3 bases and at J to 4 bases, leaving 11 bases not matched to a gene. The CDR3 loop is CASSFSLLAGGKYEQYF. The CDR3 nucleotides are TGTGCCAGCAGTTTTTCCCTCCTAGCGGGAGGAAAGTACGAGCAGTACTTC.

This clonotype was counted at least ten times. The chain recombines TRBV30 with TRBJ2-1; D remains unclear. This CDR3 is 11 amino acids long. CDR1 GTSNPN and CDR2 SVGIG come from the germline V gene (reference sequence). Trimming took 7 bases from V and 8 from J, leaving 12 bases between them. CDR3 region: CAFSSSYEQFF. DNA for the CDR3: TGTGCCTTCTCTTCTAGTTATGAGCAGTTCTTC.

In its sample, this clonotype was seen a few times. This chain connects TRBV10-3 to TRBJ2-3; 11 bases are a match to TRBD2. J was trimmed by 5 bases and V by 6 bases; bases with no gene match: 22. There are 20 residues in the CDR3. Per the germline V gene, CDR1 is ENHRY and CDR2 is SYGVKD. The CDR3 loop reads CAIRKEGADSGRAWRDTQYF. CDR3 nucleotides: TGTGCCATCAGGAAGGAGGGGGCTGATAGCGGGAGGGCCTGGCGAGATACGCAGTATTTT.

In this sample, this clonotype turned up many times. As DNA, the CDR3 is TGCGCCAGCAGCCCGTCAACCTATAATTCACCCCTCCACTTT. Protein sequence: CASSPSTYNSPLHF. The rearrangement uses TRBV10-2 and TRBJ1-6; D not certain. The CDR3 sequence is 14 residues long. Trimming removed 6 bases at V and 2 bases at J, with 8 bases between. CDR1 is WSHSY, CDR2 SAAADI, per germline.

The table lists this clonotype with many counts. The V and J genes are TRBV5-1 and TRBJ2-3, with D perhaps matching TRBD1 or TRBD2 (5 bases each). Per germline, CDR1 SGHRS and CDR2 YFSETQ. V was pared by 1 base and J by 6 bases, with 9 bases between. The CDR3 has 13 residues. The CDR3 is CASSLQGDDTQYF. The CDR3 DNA is TGCGCCAGCAGCTTGCAGGGAGACGATACGCAGTATTTT.

This clonotype was counted many times. The chain couples TRBV2 to TRBJ2-2, with 13 bases identical to TRBD2. This CDR3 comprises 17 residues. Germline V gives CDR1 SNHLY, CDR2 FYNNEI. Trimming took 4 bases from V and 7 from J; bases not matched to a gene: 9. The CDR3 nucleotides are TGTGCCAGCAGTGCGAGGACTAGCGGGAGTTCGAACGGGGAGCTGTTTTTT. Amino acids: CASSARTSGSSNGELFF.

As to this clonotype: A single base separates this from a much larger clone, so it may be a read error. The chain carries TRBV19 and TRBJ1-5; 8 bases match TRBD1. Germline CDR1 and CDR2: LNHDA and SQIVND (reference sequence). The CDR3 has 14 residues. V dropped 5 bases and J dropped 3; count of bases not matched to a gene: 3. The DNA for the CDR3 is TGTGCCAGTAGTTCGGACAGGGACAATCAGCCCCAGCATTTT. Encoded protein: CASSSDRDNQPQHF.

This clonotype was seen repeatedly, ten times or more. J is TRBJ1-1 and V is TRBV11-3; 7 bases fit TRBD1. After removal of 6 bases from V and 6 bases from J, the junction contained 7 bases not matched to a gene. The V gene's germline CDR1 is SGHNT and CDR2 YENEEA. CDR3 length: 13 amino acids. The DNA of the CDR3 is TGTGCCAGCAGGAGAACAGGGGCAGCTGAAGCTTTCTTT. As protein: CASRRTGAAEAFF.

There are a few counts of this clonotype. This chain uses TRBV12-3 or TRBV12-4 with TRBJ2-7; D may be TRBD1 (6 bases). The CDR3 has 16 amino acids. With 4 bases removed from V and 2 bases from J, the gap between germline ends came to 18 bases. The CDR3 here is CASSSRGRGHPYEQYF. CDR3 in DNA: TGTGCCAGCAGTTCCCGGGGCAGGGGACATCCCTACGAGCAGTACTTC.

This clonotype turned up a few times. The genes are TRBV7-8 and TRBJ1-3; unclear D gene. Per the germline V gene, CDR1 is SGHVS and CDR2 is FQNEAQ. Trimming cost V 5 bases and J 3 bases, with 14 bases left between them. The CDR3 sequence is 15 residues long. Here the CDR3 DNA reads TGTGCCAGCAGCCTATCGTGGGGAGGTGGAAACACCATATATTTT. Residues: CASSLSWGGGNTIYF.

The CDR3 DNA is TGTGCTAGTGGTTTTGACATCGGAGAATACGAGCAGTACTTC. The encoded protein is CASGFDIGEYEQYF. The V gene is TRBV12-5, the J gene TRBJ2-7; the D is unclear. Germline V gene lookup returns CDR1 LGHNT and CDR2 FRNRAP. Trimming left V 3 bases short and J 4 bases short, with 13 bases between. This CDR3 has 14 amino acids. Combining the CDR3 with reference TRBV12-5 and TRBJ2-7 gives the whole variable domain DARVTQTPRHKVTEMGQEVTMRCQPILGHNTVFWYRQTMMQGLELLAYFRNRAPLDDSGMPKDRFSAEMPDATLATLKIQPSEPRDSAVYFCASGFDIGEYEQYFGPGTRLTVT.

In this sample, this clonotype turned up many times. This chain uses TRBV7-2 with TRBJ1-5; 7 positions agree with TRBD1. J was trimmed by 5 bases and V by 5 bases; bases with no gene match: 9. This CDR3 is 15 amino acids long. CDR1 SGHTA and CDR2 FQGNSA come from the germline V gene. The CDR3 here is CASSLGTALHQPQHF. CDR3 nucleotides: TGTGCCAGCAGCCTCGGGACAGCGCTTCATCAGCCCCAGCATTTT.

Points on this clonotype: One end of the junction does not line up with germline, which may come from a read error. The chain recombines TRBV9 with TRBJ2-2; D might be TRBD2 (5 bases). There are 15 residues in the CDR3. CDR1 is SGDLS, CDR2 YYNGEE, per germline. CDR3 sequence (DNA): TGTGTCAGCAGCGTAGGTTCCCCTAGCTCCGGGGAGCTGTTTTTT. Its translation is CVSSVGSPSSGELFF.

In its sample, this clonotype was seen many times. The chain joins TRBV2 to TRBJ2-1, with 10 bases aligning to TRBD2. Germline V gives CDR1 SNHLY, CDR2 FYNNEI. V was pared by 7 bases and J by 4 bases, with 10 bases of the junction left unmatched. This CDR3 has 16 residues. The CDR3 sequence: CASIPPGLAVYNEQFF. DNA for the CDR3: TGTGCCAGCATTCCTCCCGGACTAGCGGTGTACAATGAGCAGTTCTTC. The variable domain in full, completed from reference TRBV2 and TRBJ2-1, reads EPEVTQTPSHQVTQMGQEVILRCVPISNHLYFYWYRQILGQKVEFLVSFYNNEISEKSEIFDDQFSVERPDGSNFTLKIRSTKLEDSAMYFCASIPPGLAVYNEQFFGPGTRLTVL.

This clonotype appeared many times. V usage is TRBV6-1 and J usage is TRBJ1-1; 7 positions agree with TRBD1. Looked up from germline, CDR1 is MNHNS and CDR2 is SASEGT. The CDR3 sequence is 14 residues long. Trimming at V came to 4 bases and at J to 2 bases, leaving 4 bases not matched to a gene. CDR3 in amino acids: CASSVGQHNTEAFF. CDR3 coding DNA: TGTGCCAGCAGTGTGGGACAGCATAACACTGAAGCTTTCTTT.

This clonotype was picked up many times. This rearrangement joins TRBV12-3 or TRBV12-4 to TRBJ1-5; 7 nucleotides match TRBD1. V shed 3 bases, J shed 7 bases, and the junction held 3 bases outside the gene matches. This CDR3 spans 13 amino acids. In DNA, the CDR3 is TGTGCCAGCAGTTTCCAGGGGGGGCAGCCCCAGCATTTT. This encodes CASSFQGGQPQHF.

About this clonotype: Germline is not matched at one junction end, which may reflect a read error. V is TRBV7-9 and J is TRBJ1-5; 11 bases match TRBD1. CDR1 SEHNR and CDR2 FQNEAQ come from the germline V gene (reference sequence). There are 16 residues in the CDR3. CDR3 sequence: CASSQDRGRWDQPQRF. Written as DNA, the CDR3 is TGTGCCAGCAGCCAGGACAGGGGGCGATGGGATCAGCCCCAGCGTTTT.

This clonotype was counted at least ten times. The chain couples TRBV10-2 to TRBJ2-2, with D tentatively TRBD2 (6 bases). The V end lost 5 bases, the J end lost 1 base, and 11 bases lay between the germline ends. Germline-derived CDR1 and CDR2 are WSHSY and SAAADI. CDR3 size: 15 residues. The CDR3 sequence is CASSRSGRNTGELFF. The CDR3, as DNA: TGCGCCAGCAGTAGAAGCGGGCGGAACACCGGGGAGCTGTTTTTT.

This clonotype was counted a few times. V usage is TRBV4-1 and J usage is TRBJ2-7, with TRBD1 identical over 8 bases. The CDR3 length is 18 residues. After removal of 7 bases from V and 8 bases from J, the junction contained 25 bases not matched to a gene. Germline loops: CDR1 MGHRA, CDR2 YSYEKL. The CDR3 here is CASTKTGGSGDSLLQQYF. CDR3 bases: TGCGCCAGCACAAAAACAGGGGGTTCGGGGGACTCCCTTCTCCAGCAGTACTTC.

This clonotype was counted ten times or more. The J gene is TRBJ2-1, the V gene TRBV2; 7 bases map to TRBD2. Germline values: CDR1 SNHLY, CDR2 FYNNEI. This CDR3 comprises 15 residues. J gave up 7 bases and V 2 bases, and 8 bases lay outside the gene matches. In DNA form, the CDR3 reads TGTGCCAGCAGTGAAACTATCGGGGAGGGTAATGAGCAGTTCTTC. This gives the protein CASSETIGEGNEQFF. Full variable domain (remainder filled in from reference TRBV2 and TRBJ2-1): EPEVTQTPSHQVTQMGQEVILRCVPISNHLYFYWYRQILGQKVEFLVSFYNNEISEKSEIFDDQFSVERPDGSNFTLKIRSTKLEDSAMYFCASSETIGEGNEQFFGPGTRLTVL.

This clonotype was counted at least ten times. This chain uses TRBV11-3 with TRBJ1-2; TRBD1 matches 7 bases. CDR1 and CDR2 from the germline V gene are SGHNT and YENEEA. V was pared by 4 bases and J by 0 bases, with 5 bases of the junction left unmatched. The CDR3 sequence is 15 residues long. The CDR3 DNA follows: TGTGCCAGCAGCTGGGACGGGACAGCTAACTATGGCTACACCTTC. This encodes CASSWDGTANYGYTF.

The V gene is TRBV11-2, the J gene TRBJ1-6, with 7 bases identical to TRBD1. Germline CDR1 reads SGHAT; CDR2 reads FQNNGV. CDR3 length equals 14 residues. V gave up 6 bases and J gave up 8 bases; unmatched junction bases: 7. The CDR3 nucleotides are TGTGCCAGCAGTCCACGACAGGGAGATTCACCCCTCCACTTT. The encoded protein is CASSPRQGDSPLHF. The variable domain in full, completed from reference TRBV11-2 and TRBJ1-6, reads EAGVAQSPRYKIIEKRQSVAFWCNPISGHATLYWYQQILGQGPKLLIQFQNNGVVDDSQLPKDRFSAERLKGVDSTLKIQPAKLEDSAVYLCASSPRQGDSPLHFGNGTRLTVT.

This clonotype has ten or more counts. The rearrangement uses TRBV20-1 and TRBJ2-1; D not certain. V lost 0 bases, J lost 9 bases, and 9 bases lay in between. The CDR3 totals 12 residues. Looked up from germline, CDR1 is DFQATT and CDR2 is SNEGSKA (reference sequence). CDR3 coding DNA: TGCAGTGCTAGAGAAAACGCGCCTGAGCAGTTCTTC. It encodes CSARENAPEQFF.

In this sample, this clonotype turned up many times. This sequence joins TRBV30 and TRBJ1-1; perhaps TRBD1 as D (5 bases). The CDR3 contains 13 residues. Germline CDR1 GTSNPN, CDR2 SVGIG (reference sequence). Trimming took 8 bases from V and 6 from J, leaving 19 bases between them. The CDR3 sequence is CAGKVGRRSEAFF. In nucleotides, the CDR3 is TGTGCCGGGAAAGTGGGGCGACGGTCTGAAGCTTTCTTT.